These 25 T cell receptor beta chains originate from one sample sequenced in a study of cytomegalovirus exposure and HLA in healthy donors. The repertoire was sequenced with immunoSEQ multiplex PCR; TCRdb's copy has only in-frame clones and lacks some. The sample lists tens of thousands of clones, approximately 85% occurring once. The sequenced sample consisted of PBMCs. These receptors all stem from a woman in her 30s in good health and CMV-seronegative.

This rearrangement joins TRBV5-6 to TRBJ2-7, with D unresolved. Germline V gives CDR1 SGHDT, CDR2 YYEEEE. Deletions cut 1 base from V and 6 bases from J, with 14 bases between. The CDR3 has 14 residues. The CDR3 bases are TGTGCCAGCAGCTTGCGTCAGGTGACGAGCGAGCAGTACTTC. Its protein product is CASSLRQVTSEQYF. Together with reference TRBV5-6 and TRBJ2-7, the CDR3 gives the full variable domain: DAGVTQSPTHLIKTRGQQVTLRCSPKSGHDTVSWYQQALGQGPQFIFQYYEEEERQRGNFPDRFSGHQFPNYSSELNVNALLLGDSALYLCASSLRQVTSEQYFGPGTRLTVT.

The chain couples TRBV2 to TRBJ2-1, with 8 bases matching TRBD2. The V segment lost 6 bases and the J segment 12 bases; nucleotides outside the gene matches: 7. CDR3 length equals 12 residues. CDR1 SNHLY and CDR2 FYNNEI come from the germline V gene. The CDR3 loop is CASRSPGLGQFF. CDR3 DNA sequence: TGTGCCAGCAGGAGTCCGGGACTAGGGCAGTTCTTC.

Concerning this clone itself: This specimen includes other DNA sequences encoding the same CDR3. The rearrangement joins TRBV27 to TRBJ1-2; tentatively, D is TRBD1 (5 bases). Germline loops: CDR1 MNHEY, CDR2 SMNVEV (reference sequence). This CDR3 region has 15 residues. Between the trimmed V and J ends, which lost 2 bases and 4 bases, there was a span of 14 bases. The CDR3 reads CASSLRDRPLYGYTF. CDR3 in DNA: TGTGCCAGCAGTTTAAGAGACAGACCCCTCTATGGCTACACCTTC.

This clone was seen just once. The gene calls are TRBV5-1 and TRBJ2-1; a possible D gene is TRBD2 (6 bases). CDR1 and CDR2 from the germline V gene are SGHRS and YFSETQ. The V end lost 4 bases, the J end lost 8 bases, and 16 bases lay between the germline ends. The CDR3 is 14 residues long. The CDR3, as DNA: TGCGCCAGCAGCCCCGACTCTAGCGCCTATGAGCAGTTCTTC. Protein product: CASSPDSSAYEQFF.

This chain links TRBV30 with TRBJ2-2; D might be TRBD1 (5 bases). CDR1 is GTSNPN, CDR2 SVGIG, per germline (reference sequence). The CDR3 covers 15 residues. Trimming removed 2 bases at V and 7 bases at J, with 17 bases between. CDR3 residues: CAWSRGWGEGGELFF. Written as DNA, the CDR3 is TGTGCCTGGAGTCGAGGTTGGGGCGAAGGCGGGGAGCTGTTTTTT.

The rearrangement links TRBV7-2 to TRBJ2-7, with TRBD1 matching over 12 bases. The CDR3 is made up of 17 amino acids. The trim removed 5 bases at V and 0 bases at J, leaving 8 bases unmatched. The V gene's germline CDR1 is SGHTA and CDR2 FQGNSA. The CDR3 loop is CASSAGTGGASSYEQYF. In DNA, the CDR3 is TGTGCCAGCAGCGCCGGGACAGGGGGCGCAAGCTCCTACGAGCAGTACTTC. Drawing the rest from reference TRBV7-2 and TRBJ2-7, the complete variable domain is GAGVSQSPSNKVTEKGKDVELRCDPISGHTALYWYRQSLGQGLEFLIYFQGNSAPDKSGLPSDRFSAERTGGSVSTLTIQRTQQEDSAVYLCASSAGTGGASSYEQYFGPGTRLTVT.

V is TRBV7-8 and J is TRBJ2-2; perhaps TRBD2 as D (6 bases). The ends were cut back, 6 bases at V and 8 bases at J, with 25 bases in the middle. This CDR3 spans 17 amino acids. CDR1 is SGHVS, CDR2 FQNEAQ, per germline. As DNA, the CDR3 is TGTGCCAGCAGACCCCTCTGGGCCGGGCCCGCGGGGGGGGAGCTGTTTTTT. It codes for CASRPLWAGPAGGELFF. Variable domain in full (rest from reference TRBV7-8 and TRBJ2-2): GAGVSQSPRYKVAKRGQDVALRCDPISGHVSLFWYQQALGQGPEFLTYFQNEAQLDKSGLPSDRFFAERPEGSVSTLKIQRTQQEDSAVYLCASRPLWAGPAGGELFFGEGSRLTVL.

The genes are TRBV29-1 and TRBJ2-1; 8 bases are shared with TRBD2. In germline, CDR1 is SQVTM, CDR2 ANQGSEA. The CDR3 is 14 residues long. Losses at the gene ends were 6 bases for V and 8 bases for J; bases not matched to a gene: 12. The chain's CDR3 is CSVASSGRVDEQFF. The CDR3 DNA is TGCAGCGTCGCTTCTAGCGGGCGTGTCGATGAGCAGTTCTTC.

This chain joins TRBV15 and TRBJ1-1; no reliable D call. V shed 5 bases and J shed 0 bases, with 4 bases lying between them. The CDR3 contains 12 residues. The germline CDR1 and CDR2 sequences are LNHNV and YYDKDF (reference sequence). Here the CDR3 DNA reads TGTGCCACCAGCCAGTTGAACACTGAAGCTTTCTTT. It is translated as CATSQLNTEAFF. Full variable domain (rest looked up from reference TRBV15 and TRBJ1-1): DAMVIQNPRYQVTQFGKPVTLSCSQTLNHNVMYWYQQKSSQAPKLLFHYYDKDFNNEADTPDNFQSRRPNTSFCFLDIRSPGLGDTAMYLCATSQLNTEAFFGQGTRLTVV.

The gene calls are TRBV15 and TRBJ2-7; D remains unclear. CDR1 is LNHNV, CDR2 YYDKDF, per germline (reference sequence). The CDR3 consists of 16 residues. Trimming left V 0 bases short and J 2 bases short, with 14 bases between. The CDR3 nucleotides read TGTGCCACCAGCAGAGACGGTCCGCGGCCAGCCTACGAGCAGTACTTC. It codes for CATSRDGPRPAYEQYF.

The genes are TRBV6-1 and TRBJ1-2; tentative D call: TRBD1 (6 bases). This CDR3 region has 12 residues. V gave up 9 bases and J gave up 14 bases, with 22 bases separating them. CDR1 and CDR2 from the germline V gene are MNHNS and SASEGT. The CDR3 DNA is TGTGCCAGGAGGGGGTGGAATGTGGATGGGACCTTC. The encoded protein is CARRGWNVDGTF.

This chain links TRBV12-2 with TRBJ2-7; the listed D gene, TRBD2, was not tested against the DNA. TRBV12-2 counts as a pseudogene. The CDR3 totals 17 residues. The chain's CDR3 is CASRPAVPSASSYEQYF. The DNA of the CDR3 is TGTGCAAGTCGCCCAGCGGTCCCTAGCGCGAGCTCCTACGAGCAGTACTTC.

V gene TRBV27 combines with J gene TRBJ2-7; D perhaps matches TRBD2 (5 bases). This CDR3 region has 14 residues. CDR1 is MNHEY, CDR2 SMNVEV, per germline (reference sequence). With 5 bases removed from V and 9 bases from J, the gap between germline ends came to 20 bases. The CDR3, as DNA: TGTGCCAGCAGTCCGGGAAGAGGGCGCCACGGGCAGTACTTC. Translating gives CASSPGRGRHGQYF.

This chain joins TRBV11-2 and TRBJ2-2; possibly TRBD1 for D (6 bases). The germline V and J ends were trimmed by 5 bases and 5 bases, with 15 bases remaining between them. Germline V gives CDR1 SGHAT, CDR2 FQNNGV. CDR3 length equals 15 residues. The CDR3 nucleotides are TGTGCCAGCAGCAAGACCGCAGGGGAAACCGGGGAGCTGTTTTTT. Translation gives CASSKTAGETGELFF.

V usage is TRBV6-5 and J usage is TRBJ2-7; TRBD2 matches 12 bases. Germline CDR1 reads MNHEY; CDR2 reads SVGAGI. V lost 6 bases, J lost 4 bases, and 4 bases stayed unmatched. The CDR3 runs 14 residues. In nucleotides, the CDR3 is TGTGCCAGCAGAGGACTAGCGGGATTATACGAGCAGTACTTC. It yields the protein CASRGLAGLYEQYF.

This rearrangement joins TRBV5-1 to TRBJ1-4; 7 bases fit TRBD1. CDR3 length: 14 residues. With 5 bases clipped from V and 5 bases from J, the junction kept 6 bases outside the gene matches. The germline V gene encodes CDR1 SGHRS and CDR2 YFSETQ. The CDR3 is CASRPGTVNEKLFF. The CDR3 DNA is TGCGCCAGCAGACCCGGGACAGTGAATGAAAAACTGTTTTTT. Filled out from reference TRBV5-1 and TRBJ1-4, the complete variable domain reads KAGVTQTPRYLIKTRGQQVTLSCSPISGHRSVSWYQQTPGQGLQFLFEYFSETQRNKGNFPGRFSGRQFSNSRSEMNVSTLELGDSALYLCASRPGTVNEKLFFGSGTQLSVL.

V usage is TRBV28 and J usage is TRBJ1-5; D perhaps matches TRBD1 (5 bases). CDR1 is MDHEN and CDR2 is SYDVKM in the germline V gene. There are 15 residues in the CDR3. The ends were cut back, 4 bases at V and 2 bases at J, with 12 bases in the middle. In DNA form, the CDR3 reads TGTGCCAGCAGTTCCTGGTCGACAGGCAATCAGCCCCAGCATTTT. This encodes CASSSWSTGNQPQHF.

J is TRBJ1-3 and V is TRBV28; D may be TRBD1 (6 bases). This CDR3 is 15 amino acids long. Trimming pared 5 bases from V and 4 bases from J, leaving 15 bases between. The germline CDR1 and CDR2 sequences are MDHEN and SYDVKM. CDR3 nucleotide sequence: TGTGCCAGCAGTCGGACAGCCGGGTCGGGAAACACCATATATTTT. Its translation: CASSRTAGSGNTIYF.

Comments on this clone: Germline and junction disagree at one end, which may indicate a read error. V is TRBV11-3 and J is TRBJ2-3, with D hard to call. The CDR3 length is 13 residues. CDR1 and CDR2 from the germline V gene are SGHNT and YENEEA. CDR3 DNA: TGCGCCAGCAGCTCTAGACGGACAGATACGCAGTATTTT. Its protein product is CASSSRRTDTQYF.

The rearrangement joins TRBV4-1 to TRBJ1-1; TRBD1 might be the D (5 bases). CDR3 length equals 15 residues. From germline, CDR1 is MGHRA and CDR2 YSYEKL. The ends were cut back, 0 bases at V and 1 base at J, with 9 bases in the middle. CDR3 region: CASSQDAQGNTEAFF. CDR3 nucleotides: TGCGCCAGCAGCCAAGATGCCCAGGGGAACACTGAAGCTTTCTTT.

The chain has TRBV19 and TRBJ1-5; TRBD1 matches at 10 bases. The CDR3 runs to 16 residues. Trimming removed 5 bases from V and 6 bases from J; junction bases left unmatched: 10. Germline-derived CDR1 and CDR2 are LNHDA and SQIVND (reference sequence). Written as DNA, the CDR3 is TGTGCCAGTAGTCTCCGACAGGGGGCGCGGGGTCAGCCCCAGCATTTT. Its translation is CASSLRQGARGQPQHF.

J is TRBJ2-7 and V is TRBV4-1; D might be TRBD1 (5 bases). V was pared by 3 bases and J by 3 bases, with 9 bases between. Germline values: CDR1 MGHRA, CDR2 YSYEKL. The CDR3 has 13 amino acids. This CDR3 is CASSHIGVYEQYF. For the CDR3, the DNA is TGCGCCAGCAGCCACATAGGGGTCTACGAGCAGTACTTC.

CDR3 sequence: CSVETRQGYEQYF. The CDR3 nucleotides read TGCAGCGTTGAAACCCGCCAGGGTTACGAGCAGTACTTC. The chain uses TRBV29-1 and TRBJ2-7, with a weak D call TRBD1 (5 bases). The V end lost 2 bases, the J end lost 4 bases, and 12 bases lay between the germline ends. Germline CDR1 and CDR2: SQVTM and ANQGSEA. There are 13 residues in the CDR3.

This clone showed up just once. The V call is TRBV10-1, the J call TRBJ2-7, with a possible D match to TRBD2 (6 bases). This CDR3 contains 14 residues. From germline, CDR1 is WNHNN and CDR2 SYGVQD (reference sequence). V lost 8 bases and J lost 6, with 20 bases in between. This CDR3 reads CASGGTGPLSEQYF. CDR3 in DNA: TGCGCCAGCGGAGGGACCGGCCCACTGTCCGAGCAGTACTTC.

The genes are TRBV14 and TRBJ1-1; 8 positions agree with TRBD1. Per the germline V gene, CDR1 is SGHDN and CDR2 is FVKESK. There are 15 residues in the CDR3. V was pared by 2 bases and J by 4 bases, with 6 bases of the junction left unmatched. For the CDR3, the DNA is TGTGCCAGCAGCCAACAGGGGGCATTGGCCACTGAAGCTTTCTTT. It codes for CASSQQGALATEAFF.